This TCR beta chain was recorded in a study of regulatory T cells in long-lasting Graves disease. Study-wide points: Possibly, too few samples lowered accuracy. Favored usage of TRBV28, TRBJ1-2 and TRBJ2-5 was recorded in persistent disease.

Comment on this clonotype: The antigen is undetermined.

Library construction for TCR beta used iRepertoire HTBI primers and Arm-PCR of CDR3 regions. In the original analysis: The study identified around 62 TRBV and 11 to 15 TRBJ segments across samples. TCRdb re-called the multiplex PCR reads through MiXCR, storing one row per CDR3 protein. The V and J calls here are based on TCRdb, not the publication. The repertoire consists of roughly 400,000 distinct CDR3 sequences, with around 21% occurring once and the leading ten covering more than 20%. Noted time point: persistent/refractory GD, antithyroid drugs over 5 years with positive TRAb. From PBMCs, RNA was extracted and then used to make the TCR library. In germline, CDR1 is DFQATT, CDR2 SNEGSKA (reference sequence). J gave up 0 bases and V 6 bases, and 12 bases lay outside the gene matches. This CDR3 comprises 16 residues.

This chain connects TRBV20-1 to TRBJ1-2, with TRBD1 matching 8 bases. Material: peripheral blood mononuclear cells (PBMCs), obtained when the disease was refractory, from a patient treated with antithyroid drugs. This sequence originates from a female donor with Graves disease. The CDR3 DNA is TGCAGTGCCAGGAAAACAGGGGGTTTAACTAACTATGGCTACACCTTC. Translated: CSARKTGGLTNYGYTF.